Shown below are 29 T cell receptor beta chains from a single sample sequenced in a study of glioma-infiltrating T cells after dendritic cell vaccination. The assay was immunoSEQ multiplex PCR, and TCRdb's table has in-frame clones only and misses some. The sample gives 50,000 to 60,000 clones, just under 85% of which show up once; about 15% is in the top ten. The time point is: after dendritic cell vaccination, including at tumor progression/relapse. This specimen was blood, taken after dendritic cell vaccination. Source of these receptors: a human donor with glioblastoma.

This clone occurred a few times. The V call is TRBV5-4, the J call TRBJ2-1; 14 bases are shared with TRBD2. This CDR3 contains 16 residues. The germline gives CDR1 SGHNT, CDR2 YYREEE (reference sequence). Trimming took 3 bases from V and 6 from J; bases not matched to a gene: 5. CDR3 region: CASSYYGLAGGNEQFF. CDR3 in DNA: TGTGCCAGCAGCTACTACGGACTAGCGGGGGGCAATGAGCAGTTCTTC.

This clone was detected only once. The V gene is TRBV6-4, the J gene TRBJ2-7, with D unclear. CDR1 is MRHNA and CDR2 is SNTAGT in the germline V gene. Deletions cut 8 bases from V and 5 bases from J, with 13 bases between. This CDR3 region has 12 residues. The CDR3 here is CASFSRSDEQYF. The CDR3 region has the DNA TGTGCCAGCTTCTCGAGAAGTGACGAGCAGTACTTC.

CDR3: CASTLGGYGNQPQHF. CDR3 nucleotide sequence: TGTGCCAGTACGCTAGGGGGCTACGGCAATCAGCCCCAGCATTTT. The chain has TRBV19 and TRBJ1-5; 7 bases line up with TRBD1. The V gene end was trimmed by 7 bases and the J gene end by 2 bases; junction bases not matched to a gene: 8. Looked up from germline, CDR1 is LNHDA and CDR2 is SQIVND (reference sequence). This CDR3 has 15 residues.

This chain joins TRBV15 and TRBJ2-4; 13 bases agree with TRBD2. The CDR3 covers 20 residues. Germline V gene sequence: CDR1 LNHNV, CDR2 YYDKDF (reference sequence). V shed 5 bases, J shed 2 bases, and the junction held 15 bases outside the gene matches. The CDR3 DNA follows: TGTGCCACCAGCCGATTAGGACTAGCGGGGGTTTCGGGGACCAAAAACATTCAGTACTTC. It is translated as CATSRLGLAGVSGTKNIQYF. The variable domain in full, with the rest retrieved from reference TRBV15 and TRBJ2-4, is DAMVIQNPRYQVTQFGKPVTLSCSQTLNHNVMYWYQQKSSQAPKLLFHYYDKDFNNEADTPDNFQSRRPNTSFCFLDIRSPGLGDTAMYLCATSRLGLAGVSGTKNIQYFGAGTRLSVL.

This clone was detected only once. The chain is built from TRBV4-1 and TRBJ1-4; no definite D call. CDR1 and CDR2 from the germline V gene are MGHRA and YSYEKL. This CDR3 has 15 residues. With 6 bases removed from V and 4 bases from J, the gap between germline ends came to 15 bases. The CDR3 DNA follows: TGCGCCAGCAGTCCAAGGCGGGCCCGTAATGAAAAACTGTTTTTT. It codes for CASSPRRARNEKLFF.

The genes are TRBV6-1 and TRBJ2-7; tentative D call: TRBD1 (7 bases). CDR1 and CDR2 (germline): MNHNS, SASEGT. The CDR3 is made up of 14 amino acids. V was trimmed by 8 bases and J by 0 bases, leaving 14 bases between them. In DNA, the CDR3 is TGTGCCAGCGGTGGAGGGACAGCCTCCTACGAGCAGTACTTC. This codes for CASGGGTASYEQYF.

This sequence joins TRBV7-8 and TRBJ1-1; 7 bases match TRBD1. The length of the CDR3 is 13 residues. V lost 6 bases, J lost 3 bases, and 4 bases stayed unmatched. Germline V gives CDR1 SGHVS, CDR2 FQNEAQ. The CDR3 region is CASRSRGDTEAFF. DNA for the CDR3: TGTGCCAGCAGGAGCAGGGGGGACACTGAAGCTTTCTTT.

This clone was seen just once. The CDR3 region is CASSIAAQPQHF. The CDR3 nucleotides read TGTGCCAGTAGTATTGCGGCCCAGCCCCAGCATTTT. This rearrangement joins TRBV19 to TRBJ1-5; D is ambiguous. V lost 3 bases, J lost 7 bases, and 7 bases lay in between. In germline, CDR1 is LNHDA, CDR2 SQIVND (reference sequence). There are 12 residues in the CDR3.

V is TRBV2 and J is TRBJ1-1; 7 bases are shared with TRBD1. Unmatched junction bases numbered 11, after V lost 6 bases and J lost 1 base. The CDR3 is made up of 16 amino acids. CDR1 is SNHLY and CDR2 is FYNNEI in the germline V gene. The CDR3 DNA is TGTGCCAGCAGCGAGGTAGGGGACAGACGGAACACTGAAGCTTTCTTT. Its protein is CASSEVGDRRNTEAFF.

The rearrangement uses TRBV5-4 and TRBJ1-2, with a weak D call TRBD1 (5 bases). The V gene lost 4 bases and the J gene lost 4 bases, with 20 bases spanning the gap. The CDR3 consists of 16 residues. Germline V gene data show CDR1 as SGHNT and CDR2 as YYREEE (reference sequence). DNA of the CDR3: TGTGCCAGCAGCGAAAGAGTAAAACAGGTCGTCTATGGCTACACCTTC. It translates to CASSERVKQVVYGYTF.

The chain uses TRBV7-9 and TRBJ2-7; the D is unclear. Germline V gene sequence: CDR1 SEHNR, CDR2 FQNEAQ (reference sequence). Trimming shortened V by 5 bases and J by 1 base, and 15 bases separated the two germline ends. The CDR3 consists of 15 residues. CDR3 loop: CASSASLYGSYEQYF. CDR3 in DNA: TGTGCCAGCAGCGCCTCCCTATACGGGTCCTACGAGCAGTACTTC.

The CDR3 DNA sequence: TGTGCCAGCAGTTCACGGGGGGGCGTGGTGAGAACTGAAGCTTTCTTT. This codes for CASSSRGGVVRTEAFF. V and J are TRBV7-9 and TRBJ1-1; maybe TRBD1 (6 bases). Germline V gene lookup returns CDR1 SEHNR and CDR2 FQNEAQ (reference sequence). This CDR3 is 16 amino acids long. V was shortened by 6 bases and J by 5 bases, with 22 bases between the two germline ends.

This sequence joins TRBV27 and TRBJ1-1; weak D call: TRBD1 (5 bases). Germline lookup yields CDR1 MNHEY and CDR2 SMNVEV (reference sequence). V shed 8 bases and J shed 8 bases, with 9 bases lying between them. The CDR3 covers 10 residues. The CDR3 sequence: CASGRGEAFF. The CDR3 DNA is TGTGCCAGCGGGCGGGGGGAAGCTTTCTTT.

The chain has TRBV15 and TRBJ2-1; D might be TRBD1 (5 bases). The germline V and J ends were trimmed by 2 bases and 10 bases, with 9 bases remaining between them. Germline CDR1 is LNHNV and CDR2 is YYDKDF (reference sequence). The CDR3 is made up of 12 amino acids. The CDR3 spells CATSRQRQEQFF. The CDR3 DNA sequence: TGTGCCACCAGCAGACAGAGACAGGAGCAGTTCTTC. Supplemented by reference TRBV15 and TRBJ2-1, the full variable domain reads DAMVIQNPRYQVTQFGKPVTLSCSQTLNHNVMYWYQQKSSQAPKLLFHYYDKDFNNEADTPDNFQSRRPNTSFCFLDIRSPGLGDTAMYLCATSRQRQEQFFGPGTRLTVL.

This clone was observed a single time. The CDR3 spells CASSFRDRTFDEQYF. The CDR3 DNA follows: TGTGCCAGCAGTTTTCGGGACAGGACCTTTGACGAGCAGTACTTC. The chain has TRBV27 and TRBJ2-7; 8 nucleotides match TRBD1. V lost 3 bases to trimming and J lost 5 bases; unmatched junction nucleotides: 9. Germline loops: CDR1 MNHEY, CDR2 SMNVEV (reference sequence). The CDR3 loop spans 15 amino acids.

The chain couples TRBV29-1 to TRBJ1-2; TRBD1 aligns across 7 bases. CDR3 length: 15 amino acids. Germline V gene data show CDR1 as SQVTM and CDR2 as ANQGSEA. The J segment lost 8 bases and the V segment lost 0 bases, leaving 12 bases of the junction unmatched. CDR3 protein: CSVEEGGTALGGYTF. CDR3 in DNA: TGCAGCGTTGAAGAAGGTGGGACAGCCCTCGGCGGCTACACCTTC.

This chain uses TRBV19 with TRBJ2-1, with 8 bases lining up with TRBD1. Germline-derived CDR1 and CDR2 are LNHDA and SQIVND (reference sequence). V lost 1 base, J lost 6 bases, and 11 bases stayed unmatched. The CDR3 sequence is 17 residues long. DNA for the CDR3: TGTGCCAGTAGTATAGGGCAGGGGGCGGTTCAGGTCAATGAGCAGTTCTTC. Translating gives CASSIGQGAVQVNEQFF.

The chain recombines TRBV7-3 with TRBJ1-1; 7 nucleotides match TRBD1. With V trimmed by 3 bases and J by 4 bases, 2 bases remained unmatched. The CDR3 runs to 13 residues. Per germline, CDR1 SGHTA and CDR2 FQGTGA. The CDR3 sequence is CASSFTGVTEAFF. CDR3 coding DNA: TGTGCCAGCAGCTTTACAGGGGTCACTGAAGCTTTCTTT.

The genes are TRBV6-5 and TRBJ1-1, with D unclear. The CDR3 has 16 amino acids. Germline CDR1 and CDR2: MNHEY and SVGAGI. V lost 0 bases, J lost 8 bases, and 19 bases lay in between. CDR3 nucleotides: TGTGCCAGCAGTTACTCCCCAGCGGGCGAGTCTTCGGAAGCTTTCTTT. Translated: CASSYSPAGESSEAFF.

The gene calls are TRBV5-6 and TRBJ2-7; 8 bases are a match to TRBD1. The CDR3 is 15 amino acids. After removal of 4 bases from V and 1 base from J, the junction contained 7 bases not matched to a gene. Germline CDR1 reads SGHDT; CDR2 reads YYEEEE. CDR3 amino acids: CASSQGQGISYEQYF. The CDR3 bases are TGTGCCAGCAGCCAAGGACAGGGAATTTCCTACGAGCAGTACTTC.

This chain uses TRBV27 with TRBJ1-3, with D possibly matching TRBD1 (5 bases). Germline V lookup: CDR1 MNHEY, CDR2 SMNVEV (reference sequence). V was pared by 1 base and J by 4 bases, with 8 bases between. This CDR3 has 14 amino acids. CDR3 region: CASSLLGPGNTIYF. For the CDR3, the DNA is TGTGCCAGCAGTTTATTGGGGCCCGGAAACACCATATATTTT.

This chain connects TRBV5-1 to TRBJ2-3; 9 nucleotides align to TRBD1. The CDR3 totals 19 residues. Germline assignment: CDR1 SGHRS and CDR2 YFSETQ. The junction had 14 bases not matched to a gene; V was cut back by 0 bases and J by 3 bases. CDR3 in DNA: TGCGCCAGCAGCTTGGGGGGACAGGGAGACCTTTTTGGGACAGATACGCAGTATTTT. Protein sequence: CASSLGGQGDLFGTDTQYF.

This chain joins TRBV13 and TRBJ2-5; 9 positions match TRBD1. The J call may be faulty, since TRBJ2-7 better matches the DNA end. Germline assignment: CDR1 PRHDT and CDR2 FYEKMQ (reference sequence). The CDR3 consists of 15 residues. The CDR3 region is CASSMGQGISYEQYF. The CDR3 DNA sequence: TGTGCCAGCAGCATGGGACAGGGTATTTCCTACGAGCAGTACTTC.

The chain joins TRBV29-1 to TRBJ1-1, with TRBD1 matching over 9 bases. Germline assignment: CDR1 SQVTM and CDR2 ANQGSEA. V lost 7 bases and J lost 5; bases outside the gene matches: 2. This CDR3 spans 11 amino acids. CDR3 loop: CSGDRVTEAFF. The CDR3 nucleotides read TGCAGCGGGGACAGGGTGACTGAAGCTTTCTTT.

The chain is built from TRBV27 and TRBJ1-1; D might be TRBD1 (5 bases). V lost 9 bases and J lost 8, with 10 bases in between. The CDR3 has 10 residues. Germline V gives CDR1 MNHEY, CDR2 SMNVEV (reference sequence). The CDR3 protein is CARGRGEAFF. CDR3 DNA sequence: TGTGCCAGGGGTCGGGGGGAAGCTTTCTTT.

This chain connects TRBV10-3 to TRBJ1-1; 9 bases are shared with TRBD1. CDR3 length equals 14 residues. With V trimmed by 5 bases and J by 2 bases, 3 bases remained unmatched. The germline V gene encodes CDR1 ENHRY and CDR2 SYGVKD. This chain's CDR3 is CAISPGQGNTEAFF. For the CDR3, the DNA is TGTGCCATCAGTCCGGGACAGGGTAACACTGAAGCTTTCTTT.

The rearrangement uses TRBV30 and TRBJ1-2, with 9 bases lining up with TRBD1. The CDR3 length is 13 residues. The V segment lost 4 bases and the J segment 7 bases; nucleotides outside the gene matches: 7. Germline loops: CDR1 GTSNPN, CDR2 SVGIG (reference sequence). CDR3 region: CAWTASTGGGYTF. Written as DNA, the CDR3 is TGTGCCTGGACCGCCTCGACAGGGGGTGGCTACACCTTC.

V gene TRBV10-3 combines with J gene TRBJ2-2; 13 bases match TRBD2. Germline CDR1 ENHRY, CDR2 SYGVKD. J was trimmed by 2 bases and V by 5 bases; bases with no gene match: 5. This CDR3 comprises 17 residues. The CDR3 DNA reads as TGTGCCATCAGTAGGACTAGCGGGGGTTCAAACACCGGGGAGCTGTTTTTT. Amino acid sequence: CAISRTSGGSNTGELFF.

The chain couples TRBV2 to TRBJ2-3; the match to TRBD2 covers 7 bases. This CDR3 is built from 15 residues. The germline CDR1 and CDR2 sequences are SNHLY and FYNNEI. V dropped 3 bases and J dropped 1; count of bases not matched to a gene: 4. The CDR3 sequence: CASSDVGGGTDTQYF. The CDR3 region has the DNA TGTGCCAGCAGTGATGTGGGGGGGGGCACAGATACGCAGTATTTT. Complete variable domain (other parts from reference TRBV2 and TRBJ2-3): EPEVTQTPSHQVTQMGQEVILRCVPISNHLYFYWYRQILGQKVEFLVSFYNNEISEKSEIFDDQFSVERPDGSNFTLKIRSTKLEDSAMYFCASSDVGGGTDTQYFGPGTRLTVL.